This entry features one T cell receptor (beta chain) sequence. V gave up 2 bases and J gave up 3 bases; unmatched junction bases: 5. The length of the CDR3 is 15 residues. Germline CDR1 and CDR2: SGHRS and YFSETQ. This sample was included in a study of lymphopenia after photon versus proton radiotherapy. The table came from immunoSEQ multiplex PCR; TCRdb's copy has only in-frame clones and leaves some out. The table shows roughly 30,000 clones, with around 94% occurring only once. Sequencing used peripheral blood, obtained from a patient treated with photon-based radiotherapy. The TCR comes from a woman aged 45 to 65 with cholangiocarcinoma. J is TRBJ2-3 and V is TRBV5-1, with 8 nucleotides matching TRBD2. This CDR3 is CASSFQASGTDTQYF. The CDR3 DNA reads TGCGCCAGCAGCTTCCAGGCTAGCGGGACAGATACGCAGTATTTT.